A selection of T cell receptor beta chains follows, all from one sample in a study of cytomegalovirus exposure and HLA in healthy donors. Method: immunoSEQ multiplex PCR; TCRdb's copy keeps in-frame clones and lacks some. The sample has under 200,000 clones; over 65% are singletons. Source material: PBMCs. These receptors were collected from a man aged 40-49 years in good health and CMV-seropositive. The CDR3 runs from the conserved cysteine through the conserved F or W. A D gene is named only where the DNA matches it firmly. Clone sizes are given selectively: once, few, many, or a class where the clone is expanded.

d_gene,abundance,j_gene,v_gene,CDR3nt,CDR3aa
NA,NA,TRBJ1-1,TRBV4-1,TGCGCCAGCAGCCTCAACAGGGTGGGGAACACTGAAGCTTTCTTT,CASSLNRVGNTEAFF
NA,few,TRBJ2-3,TRBV6-5,TGTGCCAGCAGTTACAGGGAGACAGATACGCAGTATTTT,CASSYRETDTQYF
NA,once,TRBJ2-2,TRBV6-1,TGTGCCAGCCCCCCGGCTAGGGGCGGGGAGCTGTTTTTT,CASPPARGGELFF
NA,NA,TRBJ1-1,TRBV19,TGTGCCAGTAGTATAGGGAGGGGAATGGGCACTGAAGCTTTCTTT,CASSIGRGMGTEAFF
NA,NA,TRBJ1-1,TRBV2,TGTGCCAGCAGCCTGCTGAAACGACAGTTCATGAACACTGAAGCTTTCTTT,CASSLLKRQFMNTEAFF
TRBD1,NA,TRBJ1-2,TRBV6-1,TGTGCCAGCAGTGGACAGGGGGCTCATGGCTACACCTTC,CASSGQGAHGYTF
TRBD1,NA,TRBJ1-1,TRBV7-7,TGTGCCAGCAGCTTAACCATGAGACCGACAGGGGGCACTGAAGCTTTCTTT,CASSLTMRPTGGTEAFF
TRBD1,NA,TRBJ2-5,TRBV23-1,TGCGCCAGCAGTCAATCCCCGACAGGGGGCAGGGAGACCCAGTACTTC,CASSQSPTGGRETQYF
NA,NA,TRBJ2-7,TRBV29-1,TGCAGCGTTGAAGCGGGGTACTCCTACGAGCAGTACTTC,CSVEAGYSYEQYF
TRBD2,NA,TRBJ2-3,TRBV7-9,TGTTCCAGCAGCTTAGGGGCTAGCGGATCCCTCACAGATACGCAGTATTTT,CSSSLGASGSLTDTQYF
TRBD1,few,TRBJ2-1,TRBV29-1,TGCAGCGTCCCGGGACAGGGGTTGAATGAGCAGTTCTTC,CSVPGQGLNEQFF
TRBD2,NA,TRBJ2-5,TRBV7-9,TGTGCCAGCAGCCCGCGGAGACTAGCGGTTCAAGAGACCCAGTACTTC,CASSPRRLAVQETQYF
NA,NA,TRBJ1-3,TRBV5-8,TGTGCCAGCAGCCCCGGGACAAGCCATGGAAACACCATATATTTT,CASSPGTSHGNTIYF